The subject of this entry is one T cell receptor (beta chain). The protocol was immunoSEQ multiplex PCR, while the TCRdb copy is restricted to in-frame clones and leaves out a portion. This sample has 100,000 to 120,000 clones, with 88% found just once. The data belong to a study of cytomegalovirus exposure and HLA in healthy donors. With V trimmed by 5 bases and J by 0 bases, 8 bases remained unmatched. There are 16 residues in the CDR3. Germline V gene lookup returns CDR1 SEHNR and CDR2 FQNEAQ (reference sequence). This rearrangement joins TRBV7-9 to TRBJ1-1; 8 bases are a match to TRBD1. Sequenced: PBMCs. This TCR derives from a young woman in good health and CMV-seropositive. The CDR3 is CASSPFGQGMNTEAFF. The CDR3 DNA reads TGTGCCAGCAGCCCTTTCGGACAGGGAATGAACACTGAAGCTTTCTTT.